The rows below give T cell receptor beta chains drawn from one sample of a study. TCRdb fed the multiplex PCR reads into MiXCR, producing one record per CDR3 protein. Of 960 or so distinct CDR3 sequences in the sample, 5% to 6.5% are singletons; the top ten hold around 7.8%. Sequenced sample: naive CD4+ T cells sorted from blood. These receptors were taken from a female donor with breast cancer. Each CDR3 is given with its conserved first and last residue. D genes are given only for firm matches. Rows may omit the clone size; those that give it use once, few, many or a size class.

j_gene,v_gene,d_gene,abundance,CDR3aa,CDR3nt
TRBJ1-2,TRBV12-3/TRBV12-4,TRBD1,NA,CASSSTGDRYGYTF,TGTGCCAGCAGTTCTACAGGGGATAGGTATGGCTACACCTTC
TRBJ1-2,TRBV12-3/TRBV12-4,NA,medium-sized,CASSFGVTSYGYTF,TGTGCCAGCAGTTTCGGTGTCACATCCTATGGCTACACCTTC
TRBJ1-2,TRBV12-3/TRBV12-4,NA,large,CASSLDSFDGYTF,TGTGCCAGCAGTTTAGACAGCTTTGATGGCTACACCTTC
TRBJ1-2,TRBV12-3/TRBV12-4,NA,few,CASSQAAGYGYTF,TGTGCCAGCAGCCAGGCTGCTGGCTATGGCTACACCTTC
TRBJ1-2,TRBV12-3/TRBV12-4,NA,large,CASSLRSAGADGYTF,TGTGCCAGCAGTTTAAGGTCGGCAGGGGCGGATGGCTACACCTTC
TRBJ1-2,TRBV12-3/TRBV12-4,NA,medium-sized,CASSLLDGTYGYTF,TGTGCCAGCAGTTTATTAGACGGAACCTATGGCTACACCTTC
TRBJ1-2,TRBV12-3/TRBV12-4,NA,large,CASSPGRRGYYGYTF,TGTGCCAGCAGTCCGGGACGGCGTGGCTACTATGGCTACACCTTC
TRBJ1-2,TRBV12-3/TRBV12-4,NA,NA,CASSPRTEDNYGYTF,TGTGCCAGCAGTCCTCGGACAGAGGATAACTATGGCTACACCTTC
TRBJ1-2,TRBV12-3/TRBV12-4,NA,NA,CASSTDGSYGYTF,TGTGCCAGCAGCACGGACGGTTCCTATGGCTACACCTTC
TRBJ1-2,TRBV12-3/TRBV12-4,TRBD1,medium-sized,CASSTDRTYGYTF,TGTGCCAGCAGCACGGACAGGACCTATGGCTACACCTTC
TRBJ1-2,TRBV12-3/TRBV12-4,NA,large,CASDRGMNYGYTF,TGTGCCAGCGACCGCGGAATGAACTATGGCTACACCTTC
TRBJ1-2,TRBV12-3/TRBV12-4,NA,medium-sized,CASSLGVGGYTF,TGTGCCAGCAGTTTAGGGGTGGGAGGCTACACCTTC
TRBJ1-2,TRBV12-3/TRBV12-4,NA,large,CASSSTDRPVNYGYTF,TGTGCCAGCAGCAGTACCGACAGGCCGGTTAACTATGGCTACACCTTC
TRBJ1-2,TRBV12-3/TRBV12-4,NA,medium-sized,CASSLRQGEGYYGYTF,TGTGCCAGCAGTTTAAGACAAGGAGAGGGCTACTATGGCTACACCTTC
TRBJ1-2,TRBV12-3/TRBV12-4,TRBD1,large,CASSRIGTGRGYTF,TGTGCCAGCAGTCGCATCGGGACAGGGCGCGGCTACACCTTC
TRBJ1-2,TRBV12-3/TRBV12-4,NA,large,CASSKTGGNYGYTF,TGTGCCAGCAGTAAAACAGGAGGGAACTATGGCTACACCTTC
TRBJ1-2,TRBV12-3/TRBV12-4,TRBD1,NA,CASSWTGDNYGYTF,TGTGCCAGCTCTTGGACAGGGGATAACTATGGCTACACCTTC
TRBJ1-2,TRBV12-3/TRBV12-4,NA,large,CASSLDGNYGYTF,TGTGCCAGCAGTTTGGACGGAAACTATGGCTACACCTTC
TRBJ1-2,TRBV12-3/TRBV12-4,NA,medium-sized,CASSLALRGYTF,TGTGCCAGCAGTTTAGCGCTCAGAGGCTACACCTTC
TRBJ1-2,TRBV12-3/TRBV12-4,TRBD1,medium-sized,CASSLTGSIGYTF,TGTGCCAGCAGCCTGACAGGGAGTATTGGCTACACCTTC
TRBJ1-2,TRBV12-3/TRBV12-4,NA,medium-sized,CASTPYGTFYGYTF,TGTGCCAGCACCCCGTACGGGACCTTCTATGGCTACACCTTC
TRBJ1-2,TRBV12-3/TRBV12-4,NA,many,CASSPAIGSNYGYTF,TGTGCCAGCAGCCCTGCGATAGGAAGTAACTATGGCTACACCTTC
TRBJ1-2,TRBV12-3/TRBV12-4,NA,medium-sized,CASTWGSGYTF,TGTGCCAGCACTTGGGGTAGTGGCTACACCTTC